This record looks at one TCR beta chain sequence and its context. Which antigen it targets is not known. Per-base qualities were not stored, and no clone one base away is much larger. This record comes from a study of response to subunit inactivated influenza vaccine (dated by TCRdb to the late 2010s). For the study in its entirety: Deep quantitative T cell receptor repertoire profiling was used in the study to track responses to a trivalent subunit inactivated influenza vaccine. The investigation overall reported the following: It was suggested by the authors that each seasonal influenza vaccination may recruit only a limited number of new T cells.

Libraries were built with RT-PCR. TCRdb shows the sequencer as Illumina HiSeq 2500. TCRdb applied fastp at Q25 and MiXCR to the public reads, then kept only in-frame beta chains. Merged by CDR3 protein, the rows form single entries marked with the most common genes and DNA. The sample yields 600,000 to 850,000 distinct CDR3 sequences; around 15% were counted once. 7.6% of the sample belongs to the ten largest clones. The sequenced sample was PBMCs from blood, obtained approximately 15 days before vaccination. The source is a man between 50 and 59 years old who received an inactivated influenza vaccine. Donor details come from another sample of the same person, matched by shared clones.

The nucleotide sequence reads TGCGCCAGCAGCGCGGACACTGGCTATGGCTACACCTTC. This sequence encodes CASSADTGYGYTF. The sequence is built from TRBV5-1 and TRBJ1-2, and perhaps TRBD1 as D gene, on 5 matching bases. Cut back by 4 bases and 4 bases, the V and J ends lie 11 bases apart. CDR1 and CDR2 are read off the germline V gene as SGHRS and YFSETQ. The CDR3 runs 13 amino acids, cysteine and phenylalanine included. The sequence is cut down to CDR3 DNA, 39 bases in frame from base 1. Reference TRBV5-1 and TRBJ1-2 proteins supply the regions before and after the CDR3; the full variable domain is: KAGVTQTPRYLIKTRGQQVTLSCSPISGHRSVSWYQQTPGQGLQFLFEYFSETQRNKGNFPGRFSGRQFSNSRSEMNVSTLELGDSALYLCASSADTGYGYTFGSGTRLTVV.